Listed below are T cell receptor beta chains from one sample, sequenced in a study of Graves' ophthalmopathy and Graves' hyperthyroidism. TCRdb used MiXCR to reprocess the multiplex PCR reads, holding one entry per CDR3 protein. This table has 170,000 or so distinct CDR3 sequences, over 35% appearing once. Sample: peripheral blood. These TCRs come from a middle-aged woman with Graves' ophthalmopathy. The CDR3 runs from the conserved cysteine through the conserved F or W. D genes are given only for firm matches. Clone size, where shown, is once, few, many, or a class for clones that have expanded.

j_call,clone_size,d_call,v_call,cdr3_nt,cdr3_aa
TRBJ1-2,NA,NA,TRBV6-2/TRBV6-3,TGTGCCAGCAGTTACTCTATGGCAGGCTACACCTTC,CASSYSMAGYTF
TRBJ2-7,many,TRBD2,TRBV20-1,TGCAGTGCTAGAGCCGTAGCGGGAGCAGGGTCCGAGCAGTACTTC,CSARAVAGAGSEQYF
TRBJ1-5,many,NA,TRBV20-1,TGCAGTGCTAAACGAAACGGGGGTCAACAGCCCCAGCATTTT,CSAKRNGGQQPQHF
TRBJ2-2,NA,NA,TRBV28,TGTGCCAGCAGTTTGTTAGGGGACATTTTCACCGGGGAGCTGTTTTTT,CASSLLGDIFTGELFF
TRBJ2-7,many,TRBD1,TRBV19,TGTGCCAGTAGACGGACAGGGGGCGTGTACGAGCAGTACTTC,CASRRTGGVYEQYF
TRBJ1-2,NA,TRBD1,TRBV12-3/TRBV12-4,TGTGCCAGCAAGGGACAGATGAACTATGGCTACACCTTC,CASKGQMNYGYTF
TRBJ1-1,NA,NA,TRBV27,TGTGCCAGCAGTCTAAATGGACTGAGCACTGAAGCTTTCTTT,CASSLNGLSTEAFF
TRBJ1-1,many,NA,TRBV6-1,TGTGCCAGCAGTGTTCGGGCGGGACGGAACACTGAAGCTTTCTTT,CASSVRAGRNTEAFF
TRBJ2-7,NA,TRBD2,TRBV6-1,TGTGCCAGCGGAAGAAAACTCATCGGCGGGAGGCTTTACGAGCAGTACTTC,CASGRKLIGGRLYEQYF
TRBJ2-7,many,NA,TRBV10-3,TGTGCCATCAGTGAGTCTTTGGGGGCGAGGGACGAGCAGTACTTC,CAISESLGARDEQYF
TRBJ2-5,few,NA,TRBV6-1,TGTGCCAGCACCGAACGAGAGAGACAAGAGACCCAGTACTTC,CASTERERQETQYF
TRBJ1-1,many,NA,TRBV6-1,TGTGCCAGCAGTGAACGATTTCTGTCAGGTGTGAACACTGAAGCTTTCTTT,CASSERFLSGVNTEAFF
TRBJ2-5,many,TRBD2,TRBV12-3/TRBV12-4,TGTGCCAGCAGTTTACCGGGGGGGGGACGAGAGACCCAGTACTTC,CASSLPGGGRETQYF
TRBJ2-5,few,NA,TRBV24-1,TGTGCCACCAGTGATCCAGACAGCAACCAAGAGACCCAGTACTTC,CATSDPDSNQETQYF
TRBJ1-1,NA,TRBD1,TRBV6-1,TGTGCCAGCAGTCGTCCAGGGGGAGGAACTGAAGCTTTCTTT,CASSRPGGGTEAFF
TRBJ2-4,NA,NA,TRBV28,TGTGCCAGCAGTACATCGACAGGGAGGGGAGGGAACATTCAGTACTTC,CASSTSTGRGGNIQYF
TRBJ1-2,many,TRBD1,TRBV6-1,TGTGCCAGCAGAGACCTACAGGGGCCCAACTATGGCTACACCTTC,CASRDLQGPNYGYTF
TRBJ1-2,many,NA,TRBV11-2,TGTGCCAGCAGCTTAGAAAGCTATGGCTACACCTTC,CASSLESYGYTF
TRBJ1-5,NA,NA,TRBV30,TGTGCCTGGAGTGGCCGGGACAAGCCTAATCAGCCCCAGCATTTT,CAWSGRDKPNQPQHF
TRBJ1-2,many,TRBD1,TRBV6-5,TGTGCCAGCAGAACCAGGGGGCTGGGCTATGGCTACACCTTC,CASRTRGLGYGYTF
TRBJ2-5,few,NA,TRBV6-5,TGTGCCAGCAGTTATTCCGGGACGGAAGAGACCCAGTACTTC,CASSYSGTEETQYF
TRBJ2-7,NA,TRBD1,TRBV6-2/TRBV6-3,TGTGCCAGCAGTTCCAAGGGACAGGGGGCGCTGGCCGAGCAGTACTTC,CASSSKGQGALAEQYF
TRBJ2-2,many,NA,TRBV28,TGTGCCAGCAGGCCGAACACCGGGGAGCTGTTTTTT,CASRPNTGELFF
TRBJ2-2,many,TRBD2,TRBV5-1,TGCGCCAACAGGGAACTAGCGGGAGCGAACACCGGGGAGCTGTTTTTT,CANRELAGANTGELFF
TRBJ2-7,many,TRBD2,TRBV4-1,TGCGCCAGCAGCCACGCCGGGACTAGCGGGGATTCCTACGAGCAGTACTTC,CASSHAGTSGDSYEQYF
TRBJ2-7,many,TRBD2,TRBV4-2,TGTGCCAGCAGCCAAGATTCGGCTAGCGGGAGTCCGACTTCCTACGAGCAGTACTTC,CASSQDSASGSPTSYEQYF
TRBJ2-7,NA,NA,TRBV11-2,TGTGCCAGCAGCCCGTCGGGCAGGGTTTACGAGCAGTACTTC,CASSPSGRVYEQYF
TRBJ2-7,NA,NA,TRBV6-1,TGTGCCAGCAGTGAAGGATTGTGGACAGATGAATTCGAGCAGTACTTC,CASSEGLWTDEFEQYF
TRBJ1-1,NA,NA,TRBV7-8,TGTGCCAGCAGCTTAGAAAGGGGCAGGATGAACACTGAAGCTTTCTTT,CASSLERGRMNTEAFF
TRBJ2-7,once,TRBD1,TRBV6-5,TGTGCCAGCATTAAGGGACAGGCTAACTACGAGCAGTACTTC,CASIKGQANYEQYF
TRBJ1-1,NA,NA,TRBV12-3/TRBV12-4,TGTGCCAGCAGTCCTGGAGGACGGGCGAACACTGAAGCTTTCTTT,CASSPGGRANTEAFF
TRBJ2-5,many,NA,TRBV14,TGTGCCAGCAGCCATAGGGGCGAAGAGACCCAGTACTTC,CASSHRGEETQYF
TRBJ2-7,NA,NA,TRBV10-3,TGTGCCGTTGGCGGGGATAGCTACGAGCAGTACTTC,CAVGGDSYEQYF